These 27 T cell receptor beta chains came from one sample sequenced in a study of cytomegalovirus exposure and HLA in healthy donors. Amplification used 60 Vbeta primers and 13 Jbeta primers. Repertoires were generated with immunoSEQ multiplex PCR, while TCRdb's copy carries only in-frame clones and drops some. The repertoire includes 100,000 to 150,000 clones, roughly 72% of them detected once, and under 5% sits in the top ten. The source material was PBMCs. The receptors were sampled from a man in his forties in good health and CMV-seropositive.

This rearrangement joins TRBV6-6 to TRBJ2-7, with D possibly TRBD1 on 5 matching bases. CDR1 and CDR2 from the germline V gene are MNHNY and SVGAGI (reference sequence). The CDR3 runs 13 residues. The germline V and J ends were trimmed by 6 bases and 4 bases, with 13 bases remaining between them. The CDR3 DNA reads TGTGCCAGCAGGGCCGACAGTCCTTACGAGCAGTACTTC. Encoded protein: CASRADSPYEQYF.

The V call is TRBV13, the J call TRBJ2-1; possible D gene TRBD2, 5 bases. The CDR3 runs 16 residues. Germline CDR1 reads PRHDT; CDR2 reads FYEKMQ (reference sequence). Trimming took off 2 bases at V and 0 bases at J, with 11 bases between the two ends. Written as DNA, the CDR3 is TGTGCCAGCAGCTTACAAAGGAGGAGCTCCTACAATGAGCAGTTCTTC. It is translated as CASSLQRRSSYNEQFF. The whole variable domain, filled in from reference TRBV13 and TRBJ2-1, reads AAGVIQSPRHLIKEKRETATLKCYPIPRHDTVYWYQQGPGQDPQFLISFYEKMQSDKGSIPDRFSAQQFSDYHSELNMSSLELGDSALYFCASSLQRRSSYNEQFFGPGTRLTVL.

V usage is TRBV5-1 and J usage is TRBJ2-2; D is perhaps TRBD2 (6 bases). V lost 6 bases to trimming and J lost 0 bases, with 15 bases between them. The CDR3 sequence is 16 residues long. Germline values: CDR1 SGHRS, CDR2 YFSETQ. The CDR3 spells CASTLEGRPNTGELFF. In DNA form, the CDR3 reads TGCGCCAGCACCCTGGAGGGGAGGCCGAACACCGGGGAGCTGTTTTTT.

This chain joins TRBV5-1 and TRBJ2-3; D unresolved. Germline CDR1 SGHRS, CDR2 YFSETQ. V lost 5 bases to trimming and J lost 5 bases, with 15 bases between them. The CDR3 consists of 14 residues. The CDR3 DNA follows: TGCGCCAGCAGTTTAGATGGGCCCGGAGATACGCAGTATTTT. This sequence encodes CASSLDGPGDTQYF.

V and J are TRBV4-1 and TRBJ1-1; no definite D call. CDR3 length: 13 residues. V gave up 0 bases and J gave up 12 bases, with 14 bases separating them. The germline gives CDR1 MGHRA, CDR2 YSYEKL. CDR3 in DNA: TGCGCCAGCAGCCAAGATGTGAGGGCAGGTACTTTCTTT. Translating it yields CASSQDVRAGTFF.

This chain links TRBV19 with TRBJ1-2, with D hard to call. Germline V lookup: CDR1 LNHDA, CDR2 SQIVND (reference sequence). The CDR3 is made up of 12 amino acids. Trimming took off 5 bases at V and 8 bases at J, with 12 bases between the two ends. CDR3 DNA: TGTGCCAGTAGTTACGGGTTGGAAGGCTACACCTTC. Amino acid sequence: CASSYGLEGYTF.

The chain employs TRBV27 and TRBJ1-1; D is unclear. The CDR3 has 13 amino acids. The V end was cut by 4 bases, the J end by 6 bases, with 12 bases between. CDR1 and CDR2 from the germline V gene are MNHEY and SMNVEV (reference sequence). CDR3 DNA sequence: TGTGCCAGCAGTTATATATCTGACTCTGAAGCTTTCTTT. Its translation: CASSYISDSEAFF.

CDR3 region: CASSFSGRALGNEQFF. Written as DNA, the CDR3 is TGTGCCAGCAGCTTTAGCGGGAGGGCCTTAGGAAATGAGCAGTTCTTC. The chain recombines TRBV5-6 with TRBJ2-1; 11 bases align to TRBD2. The CDR3 consists of 16 residues. In germline, CDR1 is SGHDT, CDR2 YYEEEE. J was trimmed by 7 bases and V by 2 bases; bases with no gene match: 8. Filled out from reference TRBV5-6 and TRBJ2-1, the complete variable domain reads DAGVTQSPTHLIKTRGQQVTLRCSPKSGHDTVSWYQQALGQGPQFIFQYYEEEERQRGNFPDRFSGHQFPNYSSELNVNALLLGDSALYLCASSFSGRALGNEQFFGPGTRLTVL.

V and J are TRBV6-5 and TRBJ2-5, with D possibly being TRBD2 (6 bases). Trimming pared 0 bases from V and 2 bases from J, leaving 10 bases between. This CDR3 comprises 15 residues. CDR1 is MNHEY and CDR2 is SVGAGI in the germline V gene. The CDR3 loop is CASSYSRGRQETQYF. The CDR3 DNA follows: TGTGCCAGCAGTTACTCGCGGGGCAGACAAGAGACCCAGTACTTC.

V and J are TRBV7-2 and TRBJ1-3; the D gene is possibly TRBD1 (6 bases). Between the trimmed V and J ends, which lost 4 bases and 0 bases, there was a span of 10 bases. CDR1 and CDR2 (germline): SGHTA, FQGNSA. This CDR3 region has 15 residues. CDR3 loop: CASSSGGASGNTIYF. For the CDR3, the DNA is TGTGCCAGCAGCTCGGGGGGCGCCTCTGGAAACACCATATATTTT.

The chain joins TRBV5-1 to TRBJ1-4; 7 bases line up with TRBD1. CDR3 length: 17 amino acids. Looked up from germline, CDR1 is SGHRS and CDR2 is YFSETQ. J gave up 0 bases and V 4 bases, and 9 bases lay outside the gene matches. The CDR3 sequence: CASSASTGPTTNEKLFF. The CDR3 DNA is TGCGCCAGCAGCGCCTCGACAGGGCCTACAACTAATGAAAAACTGTTTTTT.

The chain employs TRBV9 and TRBJ2-3; 16 bases are shared with TRBD2. V lost 3 bases to trimming and J lost 0 bases; unmatched junction nucleotides: 7. The germline gives CDR1 SGDLS, CDR2 YYNGEE. The length of the CDR3 is 19 residues. CDR3 in DNA: TGTGCCAGCAGCGCCGGGACTAGCGGGAGGGCCTTTAGCACAGATACGCAGTATTTT. Protein sequence: CASSAGTSGRAFSTDTQYF. The whole variable domain, filled in from reference TRBV9 and TRBJ2-3, reads DSGVTQTPKHLITATGQRVTLRCSPRSGDLSVYWYQQSLDQGLQFLIQYYNGEERAKGNILERFSAQQFPDLHSELNLSSLELGDSALYFCASSAGTSGRAFSTDTQYFGPGTRLTVL.

This clone was found once. The V call is TRBV10-3, the J call TRBJ2-6; 9 nucleotides match TRBD1. The CDR3 runs 17 residues. Germline CDR1 reads ENHRY; CDR2 reads SYGVKD. Unmatched junction bases numbered 6, after V lost 6 bases and J lost 0 bases. The CDR3 bases are TGTGCCATCAGCCTGACAGGGGGGGGCTCTGGGGCCAACGTCCTGACTTTC. It translates to CAISLTGGGSGANVLTF.

The rearrangement uses TRBV29-1 and TRBJ2-5; D remains unclear. The CDR3 contains 12 residues. Germline CDR1 is SQVTM and CDR2 is ANQGSEA. Trimming stripped 7 bases from V and 5 bases from J, with 14 bases between. CDR3 in DNA: TGCAGCGGAACTGACACAACGGAGACCCAGTACTTC. This gives the protein CSGTDTTETQYF.

The chain employs TRBV30 and TRBJ1-5; TRBD1 matches at 7 bases. The CDR3 is 18 amino acids. Trimming at V came to 0 bases and at J to 0 bases, leaving 11 bases not matched to a gene. CDR1 and CDR2 (germline): GTSNPN, SVGIG (reference sequence). CDR3 residues: CAWSVGRGNYDSNQPQHF. The CDR3 DNA reads as TGTGCCTGGAGTGTAGGCAGGGGGAATTATGATAGCAATCAGCCCCAGCATTTT.

This clone appeared a few times. The J gene is TRBJ1-6, the V gene TRBV13; no reliable D call. This CDR3 has 12 amino acids. Deletions cut 1 base from V and 9 bases from J, with 4 bases between. Looked up from germline, CDR1 is PRHDT and CDR2 is FYEKMQ (reference sequence). CDR3 region: CASSLAGSPLHF. The DNA of the CDR3 is TGTGCCAGCAGCTTAGCGGGTTCACCCCTCCACTTT.

In DNA form, the CDR3 reads TGTGCCAGCAGTTCCGGGACAGGGCCTACCTACGAGCAGTACTTC. Translation gives CASSSGTGPTYEQYF. The chain couples TRBV4-2 to TRBJ2-7; 9 positions match TRBD1. This CDR3 contains 15 residues. The germline CDR1 and CDR2 sequences are LGHNA and YNFKEQ. The V segment lost 6 bases and the J segment 2 bases; nucleotides outside the gene matches: 8.

There are a few counts of this clone. The chain joins TRBV29-1 to TRBJ2-3; 11 bases align to TRBD2. The length of the CDR3 is 19 residues. CDR1 SQVTM and CDR2 ANQGSEA come from the germline V gene. Losses at the gene ends were 7 bases for V and 0 bases for J; bases not matched to a gene: 18. The DNA of the CDR3 is TGCAGCGGTGGAGGTAGCGGGGGGGTCGACTTATCCAGCACAGATACGCAGTATTTT. Protein sequence: CSGGGSGGVDLSSTDTQYF.

J is TRBJ1-5 and V is TRBV19, with 8 bases aligning to TRBD1. Germline trimming cut 3 bases from V and 7 bases from J; bases unmatched to any gene: 11. Germline V gives CDR1 LNHDA, CDR2 SQIVND (reference sequence). There are 16 residues in the CDR3. CDR3 region: CASSMSQGAVGQPQHF. The CDR3 region has the DNA TGTGCCAGTAGTATGAGCCAGGGGGCCGTAGGGCAGCCCCAGCATTTT.

The chain carries TRBV30 and TRBJ2-1, with TRBD2 matching over 8 bases. V lost 0 bases and J lost 7; bases outside the gene matches: 8. This CDR3 contains 15 residues. Germline CDR1 is GTSNPN and CDR2 is SVGIG (reference sequence). The CDR3 DNA follows: TGTGCCTGGAGTGTTGTCGGGGGGGGTATAAATGAGCAGTTCTTC. Translation: CAWSVVGGGINEQFF.

The chain uses TRBV7-8 and TRBJ2-3; possible D gene TRBD2, 6 bases. V lost 1 base and J lost 2, with 10 bases in between. The CDR3 is 15 amino acids. Germline assignment: CDR1 SGHVS and CDR2 FQNEAQ. Written as DNA, the CDR3 is TGTGCCAGCAGCTTAGGGGAGGTTCTCACAGATACGCAGTATTTT. Residues: CASSLGEVLTDTQYF. Filled out from reference TRBV7-8 and TRBJ2-3, the complete variable domain reads GAGVSQSPRYKVAKRGQDVALRCDPISGHVSLFWYQQALGQGPEFLTYFQNEAQLDKSGLPSDRFFAERPEGSVSTLKIQRTQQEDSAVYLCASSLGEVLTDTQYFGPGTRLTVL.

In DNA form, the CDR3 reads TGTGCCAGCAGTGTATTGGGACAGGGAAACACCATATATTTT. Protein product: CASSVLGQGNTIYF. J is TRBJ1-3 and V is TRBV6-1, with TRBD1 identical over 7 bases. V was pared by 4 bases and J by 4 bases, with 4 bases of the junction left unmatched. Germline V CDR1 and CDR2: MNHNS, SASEGT. The CDR3 covers 14 residues.

This rearrangement joins TRBV6-5 to TRBJ2-7; no clear D. CDR1 is MNHEY and CDR2 is SVGAGI in the germline V gene. V was shortened by 6 bases and J by 2 bases, with 8 bases between the two germline ends. The CDR3 totals 12 residues. Here the CDR3 reads CASRRLPYEQYF. Here the CDR3 DNA reads TGTGCCAGCAGACGACTCCCCTACGAGCAGTACTTC.

A few counts support this clone. This sequence joins TRBV7-9 and TRBJ2-7; D might be TRBD2 (6 bases). CDR1 is SEHNR and CDR2 is FQNEAQ in the germline V gene (reference sequence). The length of the CDR3 is 13 residues. V lost 9 bases to trimming and J lost 3 bases, with 15 bases between them. Here the CDR3 DNA reads TGTGCCAGTAGAGGAGGGCACGACTACGAGCAGTACTTC. It encodes CASRGGHDYEQYF.

V gene TRBV5-5 combines with J gene TRBJ2-2; 12 bases agree with TRBD2. The CDR3 is 15 residues long. Germline V gene lookup returns CDR1 SGHKS and CDR2 YYEKEE (reference sequence). The J segment lost 7 bases and the V segment lost 2 bases, leaving 3 bases of the junction unmatched. In nucleotides, the CDR3 is TGTGCCAGCAGCTTAACTAGCGGGGGGAGCGGGGAGCTGTTTTTT. Translating gives CASSLTSGGSGELFF.

The chain is built from TRBV28 and TRBJ2-7, with 8 bases matching TRBD2. In germline, CDR1 is MDHEN, CDR2 SYDVKM. The junction had 6 bases not matched to a gene; V was cut back by 7 bases and J by 1 base. The length of the CDR3 is 14 residues. CDR3 bases: TGTGCCAGCACGGGGCTAGCGGGTTCCTACGAGCAGTACTTC. It specifies CASTGLAGSYEQYF.

This clone was detected only a few times. The chain is built from TRBV9 and TRBJ2-7; 7 bases agree with TRBD2. Germline V gives CDR1 SGDLS, CDR2 YYNGEE. V was clipped by 0 bases and J by 2 bases; unmatched bases: 5. The CDR3 covers 15 residues. The CDR3 sequence: CASSVDPGGTYEQYF. The CDR3 DNA sequence: TGTGCCAGCAGCGTAGATCCGGGGGGAACCTACGAGCAGTACTTC.